This entry features one T cell receptor (beta chain) sequence. Its cognate antigen is unknown. CDR3 length: 14 residues. V lost 3 bases, J lost 2 bases, and 7 bases lay in between. Per the germline V gene, CDR1 is SEHNR and CDR2 is FQNEAQ (reference sequence). In the naive CD8 group, cells lacked CD45RO and were positively selected for CCR7, so terminally differentiated effector memory CD45RA+ cells were left out. This sample stems from a study of shared clonotypes between healthy human individuals. Study-level background: Samples came from two female and three male donors aged 18 to 49.

Authors' methods: ImmunoSEQ junction-only sequences lacked quality scores, so their filtering differed. Sequencing used immunoSEQ multiplex PCR; TCRdb keeps in-frame clones, though not all of them. For V, J and clone size, that table is used; D and trimming come from the DNA. The sample has a few hundred thousand clones, just under 97% seen once. General study points: Several donors held around 5% of naive CD4 clonotypes in common.

The specimen was naive CD8+ T cells sorted from blood. The sequence was obtained from a woman aged 30 to 39 in good health. The chain combines TRBV7-9 with TRBJ1-4; D ambiguous. CDR3 in DNA: TGTGCCAGCAGCTTGGCGACTACTAATGAAAAACTGTTTTTT. It encodes CASSLATTNEKLFF. Based on the CDR3 plus reference TRBV7-9 and TRBJ1-4, the full variable domain is DTGVSQNPRHKITKRGQNVTFRCDPISEHNRLYWYRQTLGQGPEFLTYFQNEAQLEKSRLLSDRFSAERPKGSFSTLEIQRTEQGDSAMYLCASSLATTNEKLFFGSGTQLSVL.